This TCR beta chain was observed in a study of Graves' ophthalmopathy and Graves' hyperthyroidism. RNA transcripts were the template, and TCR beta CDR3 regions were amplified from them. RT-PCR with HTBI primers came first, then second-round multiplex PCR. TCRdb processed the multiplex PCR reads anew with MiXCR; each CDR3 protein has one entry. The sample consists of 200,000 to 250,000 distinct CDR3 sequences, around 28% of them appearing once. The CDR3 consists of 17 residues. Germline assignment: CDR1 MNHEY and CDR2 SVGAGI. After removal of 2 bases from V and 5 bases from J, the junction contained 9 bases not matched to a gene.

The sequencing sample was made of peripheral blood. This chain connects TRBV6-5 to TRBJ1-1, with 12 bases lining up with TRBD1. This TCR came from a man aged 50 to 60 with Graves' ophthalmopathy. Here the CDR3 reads CASSYGRDRGRWTEAFF. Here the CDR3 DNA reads TGTGCCAGCAGTTACGGCCGGGACAGGGGGCGGTGGACTGAAGCTTTCTTT.